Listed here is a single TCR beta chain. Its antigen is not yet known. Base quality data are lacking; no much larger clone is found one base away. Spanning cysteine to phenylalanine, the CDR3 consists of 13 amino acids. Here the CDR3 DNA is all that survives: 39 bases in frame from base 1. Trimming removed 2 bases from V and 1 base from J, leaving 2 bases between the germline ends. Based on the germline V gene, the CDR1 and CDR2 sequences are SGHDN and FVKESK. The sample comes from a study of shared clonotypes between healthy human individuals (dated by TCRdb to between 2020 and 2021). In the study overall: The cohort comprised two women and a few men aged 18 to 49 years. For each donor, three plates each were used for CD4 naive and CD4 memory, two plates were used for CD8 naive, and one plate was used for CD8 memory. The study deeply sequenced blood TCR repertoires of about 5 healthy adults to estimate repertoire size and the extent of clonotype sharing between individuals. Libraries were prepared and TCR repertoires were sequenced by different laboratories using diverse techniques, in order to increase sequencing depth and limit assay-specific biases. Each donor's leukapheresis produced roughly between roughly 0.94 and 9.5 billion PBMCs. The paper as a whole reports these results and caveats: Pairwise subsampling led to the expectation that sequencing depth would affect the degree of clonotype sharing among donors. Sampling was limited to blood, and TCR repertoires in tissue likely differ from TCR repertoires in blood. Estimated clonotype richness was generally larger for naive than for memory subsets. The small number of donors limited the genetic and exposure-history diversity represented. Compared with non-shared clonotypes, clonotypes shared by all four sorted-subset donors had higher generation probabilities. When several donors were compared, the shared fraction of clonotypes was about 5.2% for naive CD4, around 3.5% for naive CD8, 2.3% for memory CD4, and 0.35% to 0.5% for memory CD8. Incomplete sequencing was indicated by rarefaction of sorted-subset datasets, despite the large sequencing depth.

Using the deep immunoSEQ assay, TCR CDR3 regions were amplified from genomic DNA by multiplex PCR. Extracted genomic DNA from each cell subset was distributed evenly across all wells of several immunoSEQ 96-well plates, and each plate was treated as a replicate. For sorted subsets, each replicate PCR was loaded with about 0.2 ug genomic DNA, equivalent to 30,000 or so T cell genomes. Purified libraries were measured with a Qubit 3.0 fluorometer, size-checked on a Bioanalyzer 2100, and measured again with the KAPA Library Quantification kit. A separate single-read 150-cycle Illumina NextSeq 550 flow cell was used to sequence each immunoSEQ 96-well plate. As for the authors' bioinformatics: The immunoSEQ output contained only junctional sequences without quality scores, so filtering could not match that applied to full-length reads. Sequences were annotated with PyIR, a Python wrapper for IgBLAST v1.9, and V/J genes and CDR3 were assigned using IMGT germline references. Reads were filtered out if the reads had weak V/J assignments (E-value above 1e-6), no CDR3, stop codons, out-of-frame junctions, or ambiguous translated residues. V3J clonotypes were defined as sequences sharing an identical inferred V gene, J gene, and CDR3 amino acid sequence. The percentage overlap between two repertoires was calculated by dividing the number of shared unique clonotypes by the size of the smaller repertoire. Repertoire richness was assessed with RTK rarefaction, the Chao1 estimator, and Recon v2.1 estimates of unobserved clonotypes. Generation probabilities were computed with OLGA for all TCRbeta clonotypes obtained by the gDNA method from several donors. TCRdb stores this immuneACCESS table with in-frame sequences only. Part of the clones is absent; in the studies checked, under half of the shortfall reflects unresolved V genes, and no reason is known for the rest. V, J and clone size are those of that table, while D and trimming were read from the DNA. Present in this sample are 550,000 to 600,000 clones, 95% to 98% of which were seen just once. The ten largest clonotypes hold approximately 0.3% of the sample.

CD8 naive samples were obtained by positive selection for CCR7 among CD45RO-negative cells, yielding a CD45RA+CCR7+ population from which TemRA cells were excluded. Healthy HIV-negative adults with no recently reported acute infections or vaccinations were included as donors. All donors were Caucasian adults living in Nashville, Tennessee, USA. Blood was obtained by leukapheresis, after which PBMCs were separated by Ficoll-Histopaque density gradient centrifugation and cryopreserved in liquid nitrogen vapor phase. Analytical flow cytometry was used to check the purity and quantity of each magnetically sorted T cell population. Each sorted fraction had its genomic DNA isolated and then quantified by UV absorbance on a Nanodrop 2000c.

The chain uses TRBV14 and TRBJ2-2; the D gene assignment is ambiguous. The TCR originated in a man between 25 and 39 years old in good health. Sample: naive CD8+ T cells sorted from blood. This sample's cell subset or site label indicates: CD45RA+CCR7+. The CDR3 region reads CASSQLNTGELFF. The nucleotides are TGTGCCAGCAGCCAACTGAACACCGGGGAGCTGTTTTTT.